The 6 T cell receptor beta chains below were found in one sample sequenced in a study of cytomegalovirus exposure and HLA in healthy donors. Use of 60 Vbeta and 13 Jbeta primers characterized the PCR. The table came from immunoSEQ multiplex PCR; TCRdb's copy has only in-frame clones and leaves some out. The sample records some 170,000 clones, 60% to 80% being singletons. Sequencing was carried out using PBMCs. The receptors derive from a man aged 40-50 years in good health and CMV-seropositive.

The chain has TRBV4-2 and TRBJ1-5; the D gene is possibly TRBD1 (5 bases). CDR1 is LGHNA, CDR2 YNFKEQ, per germline. Trimming removed 0 bases from V and 4 bases from J, with 7 bases in between. The CDR3 spans 14 residues. The CDR3 sequence: CASSQDRGNQPQHF. CDR3 in DNA: TGTGCCAGCAGCCAAGATAGGGGAAATCAGCCCCAGCATTTT.

This clone was seen only a few times. Distinct nucleotide sequences in the sample also encode this CDR3. The chain recombines TRBV7-9 with TRBJ2-7; D unclear. CDR1 is SEHNR and CDR2 is FQNEAQ in the germline V gene (reference sequence). There are 13 residues in the CDR3. The V and J ends lost 2 bases and 1 base respectively, with 6 bases between them. Here the CDR3 DNA reads TGTGCCAGCAGCTTACCGGGTTCCTACGAGCAGTACTTC. It translates to CASSLPGSYEQYF.

The rearrangement uses TRBV5-4 and TRBJ2-1; D gene ambiguous. The CDR3 covers 13 residues. Trimming took 0 bases from V and 8 from J, leaving 9 bases between them. The germline V gene encodes CDR1 SGHNT and CDR2 YYREEE (reference sequence). The chain's CDR3 is CASSLASPHEQFF. In DNA, the CDR3 is TGTGCCAGCAGCTTGGCTTCCCCTCATGAGCAGTTCTTC.

A single count supports this clone. The V gene is TRBV6-5, the J gene TRBJ1-2, with 7 bases lining up with TRBD1. Germline CDR1 is MNHEY and CDR2 is SVGAGI. Germline trimming cut 3 bases from V and 3 bases from J; bases unmatched to any gene: 10. The length of the CDR3 is 16 residues. The CDR3 loop reads CASSYTGERFYYGYTF. The DNA for the CDR3 is TGTGCCAGCAGTTATACAGGGGAAAGATTTTACTATGGCTACACCTTC.

This chain links TRBV6-1 with TRBJ2-2; TRBD1 aligns across 12 bases. After removal of 4 bases from V and 6 bases from J, the junction contained 6 bases not matched to a gene. In germline, CDR1 is MNHNS, CDR2 SASEGT. This CDR3 is 16 amino acids long. The CDR3 reads CASSGGQGAMAGELFF. The CDR3, as DNA: TGTGCCAGCAGTGGGGGACAGGGGGCTATGGCCGGGGAGCTGTTTTTT.

The chain has TRBV11-3 and TRBJ2-1, with D hard to call. The V gene lost 5 bases and the J gene lost 0 bases, with 11 bases spanning the gap. The CDR3 has 15 amino acids. From germline, CDR1 is SGHNT and CDR2 YENEEA. CDR3 sequence (DNA): TGTGCCAGCAGCCCGCGTCCAGGCTCCTACAATGAGCAGTTCTTC. It specifies CASSPRPGSYNEQFF.